The subject of this entry is one T cell receptor beta chain. Antigen unknown. Sorting separated CD4+ and CD8+ T cells out of PBMCs. RNA extraction and reverse transcription yielded cDNA as sequencing template. TCRdb keeps only in-frame clones here, not all; method: immunoSEQ multiplex PCR. The table records 200,000 to 250,000 clones, 57% of them present only once. The sample belongs to a study of CD8+ T cells in alopecia areata. Study-level points and caveats: Lesional scalp displayed greater clonality than normal scalp, most notably in alopecia totalis/universalis.

The sequence was obtained from a human donor with alopecia areata. The specimen comprised CD4+ T cells sorted from blood, sampled at week 0.

The CDR3 region has the DNA TGTGCCTGGCGGGGACAATCGAACACTGAAGCTTTCTTT. Amino acid sequence: CAWRGQSNTEAFF. The V call is TRBV30, the J call TRBJ1-1; the D gene is possibly TRBD1 (6 bases). Trimming removed 5 bases from V and 1 base from J, with 11 bases in between. Germline lookup yields CDR1 GTSNPN and CDR2 SVGIG (reference sequence). The CDR3 sequence is 13 residues long.